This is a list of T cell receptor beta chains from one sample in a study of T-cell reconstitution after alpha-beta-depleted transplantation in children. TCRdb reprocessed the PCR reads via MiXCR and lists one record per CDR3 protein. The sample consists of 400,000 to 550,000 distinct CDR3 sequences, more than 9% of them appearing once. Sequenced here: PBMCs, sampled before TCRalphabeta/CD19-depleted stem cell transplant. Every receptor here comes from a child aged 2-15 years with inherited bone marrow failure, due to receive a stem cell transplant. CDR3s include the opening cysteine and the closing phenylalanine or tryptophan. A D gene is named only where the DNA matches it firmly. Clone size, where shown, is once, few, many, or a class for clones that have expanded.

CASTRNSGWGGELFF TGCGCCAGCACCCGAAATTCGGGGTGGGGCGGGGAGCTGTTTTTT many TRBV5-1 . TRBJ2-2
CASSYTGTAYGYTF TGCGCCAGCAGCTATACCGGGACCGCCTATGGCTACACCTTC many TRBV5-1 . TRBJ1-2
CASSHDLAGSTYEQYF TGTGCCAGCAGCCACGATCTAGCAGGGTCTACCTACGAGCAGTACTTC many TRBV7-9 . TRBJ2-7
CSARGANEKLFF TGCAGTGCTAGAGGAGCGAATGAAAAACTGTTTTTT many TRBV20-1 . TRBJ1-4
CASLFSGYTEAFF TGTGCCAGCCTATTTTCAGGCTACACTGAAGCTTTCTTT many TRBV12-3/TRBV12-4 . TRBJ1-1
CASGGSGGNEQFF TGTGCCAGCGGAGGGTCCGGGGGGAATGAGCAGTTCTTC . TRBV7-7 TRBD2 TRBJ2-1
CASSRDLTDTQYF TGTGCCAGCAGCCGGGATCTCACAGATACGCAGTATTTT . TRBV11-2 . TRBJ2-3
CANKRGINEQFF TGTGCAAATAAGCGGGGGATCAATGAGCAGTTCTTC . TRBV30 TRBD2 TRBJ2-1
CASSVGATGLNTEAFF TGTGCCAGCAGCGTAGGGGCGACAGGGTTGAACACTGAAGCTTTCTTT many TRBV6-2/TRBV6-3 TRBD1 TRBJ1-1
CASSLDRINEQFF TGTGCCAGCAGCTTAGACAGAATCAATGAGCAGTTCTTC many TRBV11-2 . TRBJ2-1
CASSLGMQKLASAREQYF TGTGCCAGCAGCTTAGGTATGCAGAAACTAGCATCCGCCAGGGAGCAGTACTTC many TRBV13 . TRBJ2-7
CLLGGQGAKLFF TGCCTATTGGGGGGACAGGGAGCAAAACTGTTTTTT many TRBV20-1 TRBD1 TRBJ1-4
CSAQRGPLSYNEQFF TGCAGTGCCCAGAGGGGTCCCCTCTCCTACAATGAGCAGTTCTTC . TRBV20-1 . TRBJ2-1